This TCR beta chain stems from a study of blood T cell repertoires in COVID-19. V gave up 1 base and J gave up 3 bases; unmatched junction bases: 0. The germline CDR1 and CDR2 sequences are SQVTM and ANQGSEA. The CDR3 is made up of 12 amino acids. The table came from immunoSEQ multiplex PCR; TCRdb's copy has only in-frame clones and leaves some out. The table has about 300,000 clones, 84% seen once. The receptor's source is a human donor with COVID-19, enrolled during active disease. The donor label of this sample is uncertain. The sample consisted of peripheral blood. The rearrangement joins TRBV29-1 to TRBJ2-7; the match to TRBD2 covers 7 bases. This chain's CDR3 is CSVEGGGYEQYF. CDR3 coding DNA: TGCAGCGTTGAAGGGGGGGGCTACGAGCAGTACTTC.